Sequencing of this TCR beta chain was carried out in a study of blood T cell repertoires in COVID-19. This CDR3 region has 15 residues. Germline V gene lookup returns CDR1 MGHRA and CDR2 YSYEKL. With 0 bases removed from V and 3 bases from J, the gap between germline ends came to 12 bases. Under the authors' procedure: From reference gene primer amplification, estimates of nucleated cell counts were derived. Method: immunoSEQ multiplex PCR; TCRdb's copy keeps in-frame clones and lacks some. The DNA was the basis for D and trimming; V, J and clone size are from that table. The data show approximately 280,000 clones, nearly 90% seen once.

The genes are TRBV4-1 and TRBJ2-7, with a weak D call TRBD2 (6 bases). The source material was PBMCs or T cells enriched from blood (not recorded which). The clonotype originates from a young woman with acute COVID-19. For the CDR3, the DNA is TGCGCCAGCAGCCAAGATATCGGGAGTGGCTACGAGCAGTACTTC. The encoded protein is CASSQDIGSGYEQYF.